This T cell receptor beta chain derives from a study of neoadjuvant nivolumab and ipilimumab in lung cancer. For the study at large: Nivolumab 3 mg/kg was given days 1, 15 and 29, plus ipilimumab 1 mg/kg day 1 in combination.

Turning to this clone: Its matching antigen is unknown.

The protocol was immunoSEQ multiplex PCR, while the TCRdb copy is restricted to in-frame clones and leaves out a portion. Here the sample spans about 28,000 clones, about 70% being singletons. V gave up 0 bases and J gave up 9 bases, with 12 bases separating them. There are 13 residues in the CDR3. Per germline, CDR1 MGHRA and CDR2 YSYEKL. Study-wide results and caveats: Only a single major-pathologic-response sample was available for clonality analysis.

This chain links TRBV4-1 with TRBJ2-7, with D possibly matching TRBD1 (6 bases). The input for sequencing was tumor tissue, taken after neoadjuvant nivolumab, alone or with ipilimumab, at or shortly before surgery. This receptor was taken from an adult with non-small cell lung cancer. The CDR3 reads CASSQDRGARQYF. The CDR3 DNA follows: TGCGCCAGCAGCCAAGACAGGGGTGCTAGGCAGTACTTC.